The 23 T cell receptor beta chains below all came from one sample that was sequenced in a study of early T cells in non-severe SARS-CoV-2 infection. Using its own MiXCR run on the 5' RACE reads, TCRdb lists one record per CDR3 protein. The table has 35,000 to 45,000 distinct CDR3 sequences, 5.5% to 6.5% seen once. Sequenced sample: whole blood. These receptors were obtained from an adult who was a healthcare worker with PCR-confirmed SARS-CoV-2 infection or an uninfected control (not recorded which).

This clonotype was counted ten times or more. The chain has TRBV5-4 and TRBJ2-5, with 8 bases matching TRBD2. Germline trimming cut 2 bases from V and 5 bases from J; bases unmatched to any gene: 5. The CDR3 is 14 residues long. The germline V gene has CDR1 SGHNT and CDR2 YYREEE (reference sequence). The CDR3 DNA sequence: TGTGCCAGCAGCTTTGCGGGGGGCCTTGAGACCCAGTACTTC. Its protein is CASSFAGGLETQYF.

This clonotype showed up just a few times. The V and J genes are TRBV30 and TRBJ1-5; D gene unclear. The germline V gene encodes CDR1 GTSNPN and CDR2 SVGIG (reference sequence). The V and J ends lost 4 bases and 0 bases respectively, with 13 bases between them. The CDR3 consists of 15 residues. CDR3 coding DNA: TGTGCCTGGACCGACGGAACTTATAGCAATCAGCCCCAGCATTTT. Translation: CAWTDGTYSNQPQHF.

The table lists this clonotype with many counts. The rearrangement links TRBV7-2 to TRBJ2-7, with D possibly being TRBD2 (5 bases). Trimming stripped 6 bases from V and 9 bases from J, with 21 bases between. Germline CDR1 reads SGHTA; CDR2 reads FQGNSA. This CDR3 region has 14 residues. This CDR3 is CASSLHGGGSPQYF. CDR3 nucleotide sequence: TGTGCCAGCAGTCTACACGGAGGAGGATCCCCGCAGTACTTC. The full variable domain, with the rest looked up from reference TRBV7-2 and TRBJ2-7, is GAGVSQSPSNKVTEKGKDVELRCDPISGHTALYWYRQSLGQGLEFLIYFQGNSAPDKSGLPSDRFSAERTGGSVSTLTIQRTQQEDSAVYLCASSLHGGGSPQYFGPGTRLTVT.

This clonotype was counted many times. The J gene is TRBJ2-1, the V gene TRBV2; D might be TRBD2 (6 bases). Trimming stripped 5 bases from V and 5 bases from J, with 13 bases between. Looked up from germline, CDR1 is SNHLY and CDR2 is FYNNEI. The CDR3 covers 14 residues. CDR3 DNA sequence: TGTGCCAGCAGTCGTAGCGGCTATAACAATGAGCAGTTCTTC. It translates to CASSRSGYNNEQFF.

This clonotype was counted ten times or more. This chain connects TRBV29-1 to TRBJ2-5; unclear D gene. The germline V gene encodes CDR1 SQVTM and CDR2 ANQGSEA. V lost 7 bases and J lost 5, with 11 bases in between. CDR3 length: 11 amino acids. CDR3 protein: CSAGVGETQYF. In DNA form, the CDR3 reads TGCAGCGCTGGGGTTGGGGAGACCCAGTACTTC.

This clonotype was counted many times. V gene TRBV10-1 combines with J gene TRBJ1-1; unclear D gene. Trimming removed 3 bases at V and 3 bases at J, with 8 bases between. Germline assignment: CDR1 WNHNN and CDR2 SYGVQD (reference sequence). The CDR3 totals 13 residues. The CDR3 spells CASSERSHTEAFF. In nucleotides, the CDR3 is TGCGCCAGCAGTGAACGCAGTCACACTGAAGCTTTCTTT.

This clonotype has a handful of counts. The rearrangement links TRBV11-2 to TRBJ2-3; D is unresolved. The CDR3 runs 14 residues. CDR1 and CDR2 from the germline V gene are SGHAT and FQNNGV. The germline V and J ends were trimmed by 5 bases and 2 bases, with 11 bases remaining between them. This chain's CDR3 is CASSPGDPTDTQYF. Here the CDR3 DNA reads TGTGCCAGCAGCCCCGGAGACCCCACAGATACGCAGTATTTT.

This clonotype was observed a few times. The chain recombines TRBV11-2 with TRBJ2-1; possibly TRBD2 for D (7 bases). The CDR3 consists of 14 residues. Germline CDR1 SGHAT, CDR2 FQNNGV. The V end was cut by 8 bases, the J end by 3 bases, with 14 bases between. DNA for the CDR3: TGTGCCAGCGGGGGGGCCAGGGACTACAATGAGCAGTTCTTC. It is translated as CASGGARDYNEQFF.

This clonotype has only a few counts. J is TRBJ2-1 and V is TRBV28; tentative D call: TRBD2 (6 bases). The CDR3 sequence is 14 residues long. CDR1 is MDHEN and CDR2 is SYDVKM in the germline V gene. Trimming shortened V by 6 bases and J by 5 bases, and 14 bases separated the two germline ends. For the CDR3, the DNA is TGTGCCAGCAGATGGGGGGACTGGGACAATGAGCAGTTCTTC. Amino acids: CASRWGDWDNEQFF.

This clonotype was seen a few times. The V and J genes are TRBV9 and TRBJ2-5; 7 bases match TRBD1. The CDR3 covers 15 residues. Per the germline V gene, CDR1 is SGDLS and CDR2 is YYNGEE. V lost 3 bases to trimming and J lost 4 bases; unmatched junction nucleotides: 9. The DNA of the CDR3 is TGTGCCAGCAGCGGCCAGGGGGTAGGCGGAGAGACCCAGTACTTC. Translating it yields CASSGQGVGGETQYF.

Many counts were recorded for this clonotype. This sequence joins TRBV5-1 and TRBJ2-7, with TRBD2 identical over 8 bases. There are 14 residues in the CDR3. Germline values: CDR1 SGHRS, CDR2 YFSETQ. V was clipped by 3 bases and J by 2 bases; unmatched bases: 4. This CDR3 reads CASSWTSTPYEQYF. The CDR3 DNA sequence: TGCGCCAGCAGCTGGACTAGCACCCCCTACGAGCAGTACTTC.

This clonotype has a handful of counts. This chain uses TRBV20-1 with TRBJ2-3; the match to TRBD2 covers 10 bases. Germline CDR1 is DFQATT and CDR2 is SNEGSKA (reference sequence). The junction had 11 bases not matched to a gene; V was cut back by 6 bases and J by 5 bases. The CDR3 runs to 15 residues. The CDR3: CSASTLASGGDTQYF. The CDR3 bases are TGCAGTGCCTCCACCCTGGCTAGCGGGGGAGATACGCAGTATTTT.

This clonotype was recorded at least ten times. V gene TRBV6-2 or TRBV6-3 combines with J gene TRBJ2-2; the D is unclear. The V end lost 2 bases, the J end lost 3 bases, and 10 bases lay between the germline ends. This CDR3 comprises 15 residues. Germline CDR1 is MNHEY and CDR2 is SVGEGT. The CDR3 DNA follows: TGTGCCAGCAGTTACCTCCCAGCAGACACCGGGGAGCTGTTTTTT. Protein: CASSYLPADTGELFF.

Points on this clonotype: The conserved closing phenylalanine or tryptophan is absent in this CDR3, likely reflecting a read error. The V and J genes are TRBV5-1 and TRBJ2-7, with 8 bases identical to TRBD1. CDR1 and CDR2 from the germline V gene are SGHRS and YFSETQ. Trimming cost V 3 bases and J 4 bases; bases outside gene matches: 3. The CDR3 runs 13 residues. The CDR3 DNA is TGCGCCAGCAGCTCCGGACAGGGATACGAGCAGTACTCC. It encodes CASSSGQGYEQYS.

This chain uses TRBV9 with TRBJ1-5, with D perhaps TRBD1 (6 bases). V was cut by 4 bases and J by 7 bases, with 15 bases left in between. The CDR3 is 14 residues long. The germline V gene has CDR1 SGDLS and CDR2 YYNGEE. CDR3 residues: CASSPEGGGQPQHF. DNA for the CDR3: TGTGCCAGCAGCCCCGAGGGGGGGGGACAGCCCCAGCATTTT.

Only a few counts were recorded for this clonotype. This chain connects TRBV5-4 to TRBJ2-5; TRBD1 or TRBD2 may be the D gene (5 bases each). The CDR3 loop spans 16 amino acids. V gave up 4 bases and J gave up 4 bases, with 20 bases separating them. Germline V gene lookup returns CDR1 SGHNT and CDR2 YYREEE (reference sequence). The CDR3, as DNA: TGTGCCAGCAGCCGGACCCGGGACCTCACGGTAGAGACCCAGTACTTC. Encoded protein: CASSRTRDLTVETQYF.

Remarks on this clonotype: This may be a read error: a much more frequent sequence differs by one nucleotide. This chain connects TRBV2 to TRBJ2-7; 7 bases line up with TRBD2. This CDR3 has 15 amino acids. Germline V gene sequence: CDR1 SNHLY, CDR2 FYNNEI. The DNA for the CDR3 is TGTGCCAGCAGTGGGGGGGGATCGAGGTCCTACGGGCAGTACTTC. Amino acids: CASSGGGSRSYGQYF.

This clonotype appeared many times. The chain's CDR3 is CASSPRTGAEAFF. The DNA for the CDR3 is TGTGCCAGCAGCCCTCGGACAGGTGCTGAAGCTTTCTTT. The V call is TRBV11-1, the J call TRBJ1-1; 7 bases match TRBD1. The trim removed 5 bases at V and 6 bases at J, leaving 6 bases unmatched. Germline CDR1 SGHAT, CDR2 FQDESV (reference sequence). The CDR3 sequence is 13 residues long.

This rearrangement joins TRBV23-1 to TRBJ2-1, with unresolved D. TRBV23-1 is marked as an open reading frame, function uncertain. V was clipped by 0 bases and J by 5 bases, with 20 bases between them. This CDR3 contains 18 residues. The CDR3 DNA sequence: TGCGCCAGCAGTCAATCTGGAAGCCGGGCCTCCGCCCACAATGAGCAGTTCTTC. This codes for CASSQSGSRASAHNEQFF.

This clonotype was recorded at least ten times. The genes are TRBV30 and TRBJ1-1; no firm D call. Trimming left V 1 base short and J 7 bases short, with 4 bases between. The CDR3 extends over 10 amino acids. Germline V gene lookup returns CDR1 GTSNPN and CDR2 SVGIG (reference sequence). CDR3 amino acids: CAWSGSEAFF. The CDR3 coding sequence is TGTGCCTGGAGTGGGAGTGAAGCTTTCTTT.

This clonotype has just a few counts. The chain combines TRBV5-5 with TRBJ2-3; weak D call: TRBD1 (6 bases). The CDR3 has 15 amino acids. Trimming took 0 bases from V and 2 from J, leaving 10 bases between them. Germline assignment: CDR1 SGHKS and CDR2 YYEKEE (reference sequence). In nucleotides, the CDR3 is TGTGCCAGCAGCTTGGGGCCAGGGGTCACAGATACGCAGTATTTT. This codes for CASSLGPGVTDTQYF.

The V and J genes are TRBV7-9 and TRBJ2-7, with TRBD2 matching over 10 bases. J was trimmed by 4 bases and V by 0 bases; bases with no gene match: 3. Looked up from germline, CDR1 is SEHNR and CDR2 is FQNEAQ (reference sequence). CDR3 length: 15 amino acids. The CDR3 loop reads CASSLASGLAYEQYF. The CDR3 DNA is TGTGCCAGCAGCTTAGCTTCGGGACTAGCGTACGAGCAGTACTTC.

This clonotype showed up just a few times. The rearrangement joins TRBV12-3 or TRBV12-4 to TRBJ2-1; the match to TRBD2 covers 12 bases. Unmatched junction bases numbered 5, after V lost 5 bases and J lost 6 bases. This CDR3 comprises 15 residues. This chain's CDR3 is CASSLLAGGLNEQFF. As DNA, the CDR3 is TGTGCCAGCAGTCTCCTAGCGGGGGGGCTCAATGAGCAGTTCTTC.